The clone carrying this T cell receptor (beta chain) occurred many times. Antigen: not known. TCRdb used MiXCR to reprocess the 5' RACE reads, holding one entry per CDR3 protein. The sample carries over 400,000 distinct CDR3 sequences, around a quarter recorded once. The data derive from a study of T-cell memory formation after mild COVID-19. Findings and caveats of the study: Some clones that responded turned up in pre-infection memory, which suggests that cross-reactive memory joined in. Shrinking CD4+ clones were chiefly CM and EM; CD8+ ones were chiefly EMRA.

The source of this sequence is an adult woman who had mild COVID-19 (a few samples of this study predate the infection). Cell type and time point are not known. Sequencing was performed on PBMCs or a T cell subset sorted from them (not recorded which).

The CDR3 bases are TGTGCCAGCAGCTCCCGGGACAGATACACAGATACGCAGTATTTT. The encoded protein is CASSSRDRYTDTQYF. The chain couples TRBV7-9 to TRBJ2-3; 7 bases are shared with TRBD1. V lost 4 bases to trimming and J lost 2 bases; unmatched junction nucleotides: 6. Germline CDR1 reads SEHNR; CDR2 reads FQNEAQ (reference sequence). This CDR3 region has 15 residues.